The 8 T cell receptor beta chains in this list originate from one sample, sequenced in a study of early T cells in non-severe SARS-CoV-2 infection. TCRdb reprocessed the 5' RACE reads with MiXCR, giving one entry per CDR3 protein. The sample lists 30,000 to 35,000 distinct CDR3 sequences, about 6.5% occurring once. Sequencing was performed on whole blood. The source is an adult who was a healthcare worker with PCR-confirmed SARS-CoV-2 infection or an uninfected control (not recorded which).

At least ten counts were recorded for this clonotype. CDR3 coding DNA: TGCGCCAGCAGCCAAGAAGCCCGGGGACTAGCGGGGCTCGCCTACGAGCAGTACTTC. It translates to CASSQEARGLAGLAYEQYF. The chain couples TRBV4-3 to TRBJ2-7, with TRBD2 matching over 13 bases. There are 19 residues in the CDR3. V gave up 0 bases and J gave up 2 bases; unmatched junction bases: 10. Germline CDR1 is LGHNA and CDR2 is YSLEER.

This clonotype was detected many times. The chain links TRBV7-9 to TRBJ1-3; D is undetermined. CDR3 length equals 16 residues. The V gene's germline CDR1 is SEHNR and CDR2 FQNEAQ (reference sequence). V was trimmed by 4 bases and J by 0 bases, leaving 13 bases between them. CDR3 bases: TGTGCCAGCAGCTGGAATTGGACTGACTCTGGAAACACCATATATTTT. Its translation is CASSWNWTDSGNTIYF.

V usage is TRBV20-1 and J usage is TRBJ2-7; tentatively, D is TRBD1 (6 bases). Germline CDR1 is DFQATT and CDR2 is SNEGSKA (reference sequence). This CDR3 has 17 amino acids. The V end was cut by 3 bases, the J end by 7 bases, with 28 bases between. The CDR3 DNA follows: TGCAGTGCTAGGCTAAAGAGGACAGTAGTTTTTCGTGGGGAGCAGTACTTC. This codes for CSARLKRTVVFRGEQYF.

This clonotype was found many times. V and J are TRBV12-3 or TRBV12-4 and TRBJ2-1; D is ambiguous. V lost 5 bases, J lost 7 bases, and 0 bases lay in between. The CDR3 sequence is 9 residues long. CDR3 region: CASSNEQFF. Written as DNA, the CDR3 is TGTGCCAGCAGTAATGAGCAGTTCTTC.

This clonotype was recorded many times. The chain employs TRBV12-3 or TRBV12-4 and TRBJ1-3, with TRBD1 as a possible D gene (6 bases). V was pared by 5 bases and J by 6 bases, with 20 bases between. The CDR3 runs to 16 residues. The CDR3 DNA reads TGTGCCAGCAGTCCCCCGCGGGGGGGCGGTGAAAACACCATATATTTT. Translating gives CASSPPRGGGENTIYF.

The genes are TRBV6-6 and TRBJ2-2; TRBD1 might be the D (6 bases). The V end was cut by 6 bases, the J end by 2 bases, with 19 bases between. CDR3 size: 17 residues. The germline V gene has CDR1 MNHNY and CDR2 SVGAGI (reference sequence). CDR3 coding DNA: TGTGCCAGCAGCGCGACAGGATCATTCCCTAACACCGGGGAGCTGTTTTTT. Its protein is CASSATGSFPNTGELFF.

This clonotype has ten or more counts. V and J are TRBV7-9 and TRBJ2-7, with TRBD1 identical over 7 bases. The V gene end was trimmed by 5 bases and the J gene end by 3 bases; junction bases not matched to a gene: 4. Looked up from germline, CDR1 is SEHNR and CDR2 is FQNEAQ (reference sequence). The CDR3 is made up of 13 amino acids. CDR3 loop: CASSLGQYYEQYF. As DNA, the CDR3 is TGTGCCAGCAGCCTGGGACAGTACTACGAGCAGTACTTC. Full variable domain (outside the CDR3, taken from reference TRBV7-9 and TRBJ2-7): DTGVSQNPRHKITKRGQNVTFRCDPISEHNRLYWYRQTLGQGPEFLTYFQNEAQLEKSRLLSDRFSAERPKGSFSTLEIQRTEQGDSAMYLCASSLGQYYEQYFGPGTRLTVT.

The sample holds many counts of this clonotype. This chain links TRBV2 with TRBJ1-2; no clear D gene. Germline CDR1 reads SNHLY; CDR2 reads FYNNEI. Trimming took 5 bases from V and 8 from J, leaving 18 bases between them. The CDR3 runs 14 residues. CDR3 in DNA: TGTGCCAGCAGTACCGCGGACGGGAAGAGAGGCTACACCTTC. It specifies CASSTADGKRGYTF.